This T cell receptor (beta chain) was identified in a study of blood T cell repertoires in COVID-19. Germline loops: CDR1 SNHLY, CDR2 FYNNEI. The CDR3 loop spans 11 amino acids. V lost 10 bases and J lost 3, with 9 bases in between. TCRdb's copy holds only in-frame clones and misses some; the assay was immunoSEQ multiplex PCR. The data hold about 180,000 clones, with 86% observed a single time. The genes are TRBV2 and TRBJ2-5; maybe TRBD1 (6 bases). Material for sequencing was peripheral blood. The sequence came from a woman under 40 with active or convalescent COVID-19. Written as DNA, the CDR3 is TGTGCCAACTACAGGGAAGAGACCCAGTACTTC. It encodes CANYREETQYF.